The 8 T cell receptor beta chains below all came from one sample that was sequenced in a study of shared clonotypes between healthy human individuals. Assay used: immunoSEQ multiplex PCR; TCRdb lists only in-frame clones, some missing. The sample consists of fewer than 650,000 clones, 60% to 85% of them appearing once. Sequencing input: PBMCs. These receptors originate from a woman in her forties in good health. Some clones in this sample may be carry-over from other donors' samples.

This clone was counted a few times. The rearrangement links TRBV5-1 to TRBJ2-2; TRBD1 agrees at 10 bases. V shed 7 bases and J 5 bases; nucleotides not matched to a gene: 5. Germline V gene lookup returns CDR1 SGHRS and CDR2 YFSETQ. The CDR3 totals 14 residues. CDR3: CASAGTGATGELFF. As DNA, the CDR3 is TGCGCCAGCGCCGGGACAGGGGCTACCGGGGAGCTGTTTTTT.

V usage is TRBV19 and J usage is TRBJ2-2; TRBD2 matches at 12 bases. CDR1 is LNHDA and CDR2 is SQIVND in the germline V gene (reference sequence). The CDR3 contains 14 residues. Trimming at V came to 10 bases and at J to 5 bases, leaving 5 bases not matched to a gene. The CDR3 sequence is CATIGLAGTGELFF. The CDR3 DNA reads TGTGCCACTATCGGACTAGCGGGAACCGGGGAGCTGTTTTTT.

This clone was picked up a small number of times. The CDR3 DNA follows: TGTGCCAGCAGCTCGGGACTAGCGGGAAAAGATACGCAGTATTTT. Its protein product is CASSSGLAGKDTQYF. The chain joins TRBV5-4 to TRBJ2-3, with 13 bases matching TRBD2. Germline values: CDR1 SGHNT, CDR2 YYREEE (reference sequence). This CDR3 has 15 amino acids. Trimming removed 3 bases from V and 5 bases from J; junction bases left unmatched: 3.

This chain joins TRBV4-3 and TRBJ2-1; weak D call: TRBD1 (6 bases). Per the germline V gene, CDR1 is LGHNA and CDR2 is YSLEER. CDR3 size: 17 residues. V was clipped by 0 bases and J by 6 bases, with 18 bases between them. In nucleotides, the CDR3 is TGCGCCAGCAGCCAAGACCTACAGGGAAGTTACGGCAATGAGCAGTTCTTC. It yields the protein CASSQDLQGSYGNEQFF.

The rearrangement uses TRBV2 and TRBJ2-1; TRBD2 matches 10 bases. CDR3 length equals 13 residues. Germline loops: CDR1 SNHLY, CDR2 FYNNEI. Losses at the gene ends were 6 bases for V and 10 bases for J; bases not matched to a gene: 6. The CDR3 bases are TGTGCCAGCAGGGTTAGCGGGAGGCCAGAGCAGTTCTTC. This encodes CASRVSGRPEQFF.

This chain joins TRBV5-1 and TRBJ2-7; 10 bases are shared with TRBD1. This CDR3 region has 15 residues. Germline CDR1 reads SGHRS; CDR2 reads YFSETQ. Trimming removed 5 bases from V and 6 bases from J; junction bases left unmatched: 11. The DNA for the CDR3 is TGCGCCAGCAGACCAGGGACAGGGGAACATGGCGAGCAGTACTTC. Its translation: CASRPGTGEHGEQYF.

This rearrangement joins TRBV19 to TRBJ2-3, with TRBD2 identical over 13 bases. The CDR3 has 16 amino acids. Germline V gives CDR1 LNHDA, CDR2 SQIVND (reference sequence). The trim removed 6 bases at V and 1 base at J, leaving 4 bases unmatched. The CDR3 DNA reads as TGTGCCAGTAGAGGACTAGCGGGGGAAGGCACAGATACGCAGTATTTT. The encoded protein is CASRGLAGEGTDTQYF. Drawing the rest from reference TRBV19 and TRBJ2-3, the complete variable domain is DGGITQSPKYLFRKEGQNVTLSCEQNLNHDAMYWYRQDPGQGLRLIYYSQIVNDFQKGDIAEGYSVSREKKESFPLTVTSAQKNPTAFYLCASRGLAGEGTDTQYFGPGTRLTVL.

There are a few counts of this clone. The chain carries TRBV7-2 and TRBJ2-7, with TRBD1 matching 9 bases. CDR1 is SGHTA, CDR2 FQGNSA, per germline. The CDR3 spans 16 residues. Trimming at V came to 1 base and at J to 3 bases, leaving 7 bases not matched to a gene. The CDR3 DNA is TGTGCCAGCAGCTTAGGCTTAGTGACAGGGGGCTACGAGCAGTACTTC. It translates to CASSLGLVTGGYEQYF.